A single sample gave rise to the 10 T cell receptor beta chains below, sequenced in a study of OX40 agonist ivuxolimab in advanced cancers. The table came from immunoSEQ multiplex PCR; TCRdb's copy has only in-frame clones and leaves some out. The data hold tens of thousands of clones, with approximately 90% observed a single time. The sequenced sample was CD4+ or CD8+ T cells sorted from blood, obtained in a trial of the OX40 agonist ivuxolimab. The receptor set was obtained from an adult with an advanced solid tumor such as melanoma, head and neck, liver or kidney cancer.

V and J are TRBV19 and TRBJ1-2; 7 bases match TRBD1. V shed 4 bases and J 8 bases; nucleotides not matched to a gene: 10. The CDR3 length is 14 residues. Germline lookup yields CDR1 LNHDA and CDR2 SQIVND (reference sequence). The CDR3 sequence: CASSTSTGLEGYTF. CDR3 DNA sequence: TGTGCCAGTAGTACCTCGACAGGGTTGGAAGGCTACACCTTC.

This clone was counted once. The CDR3 nucleotides read TGTGCCAGCAGCTACCCCCAGGCGGGAGGGATAAATGAGCAGTTCTTC. Translated: CASSYPQAGGINEQFF. The rearrangement links TRBV11-2 to TRBJ2-1, with 9 bases matching TRBD2. The germline V gene encodes CDR1 SGHAT and CDR2 FQNNGV. The length of the CDR3 is 16 residues. Germline trimming cut 4 bases from V and 7 bases from J; bases unmatched to any gene: 11.

The V gene is TRBV5-1, the J gene TRBJ2-1; D not certain. The CDR3 is 14 amino acids. CDR1 is SGHRS, CDR2 YFSETQ, per germline. Trimming left V 5 bases short and J 5 bases short, with 14 bases between. CDR3 nucleotide sequence: TGCGCCAGCAGTTGGGTGGGTAGTGACAATGAGCAGTTCTTC. Protein sequence: CASSWVGSDNEQFF.

V is TRBV28 and J is TRBJ2-7; D gene uncertain. This CDR3 has 12 amino acids. Germline V CDR1 and CDR2: MDHEN, SYDVKM. Trimming shortened V by 1 base and J by 3 bases, and 4 bases separated the two germline ends. The CDR3 nucleotides are TGTGCCAGCAGTTTATCCCTCTACGAGCAGTACTTC. It encodes CASSLSLYEQYF.

The chain combines TRBV29-1 with TRBJ2-3; maybe TRBD2 (5 bases). This CDR3 contains 12 residues. CDR1 and CDR2 (germline): SQVTM, ANQGSEA. Trimming took off 5 bases at V and 6 bases at J, with 12 bases between the two ends. The CDR3 nucleotides read TGCAGCGTTACCCCACTAGGTGATACGCAGTATTTT. Encoded protein: CSVTPLGDTQYF.

This chain connects TRBV11-3 to TRBJ2-1; the match to TRBD2 covers 12 bases. The CDR3 contains 18 residues. The V gene's germline CDR1 is SGHNT and CDR2 YENEEA. Unmatched junction bases numbered 8, after V lost 1 base and J lost 4 bases. The CDR3 sequence is CASSLGRKTSGSYNEQFF. The CDR3 DNA is TGTGCCAGCAGCTTAGGACGGAAGACTAGCGGGAGTTACAATGAGCAGTTCTTC.

The rearrangement uses TRBV2 and TRBJ1-4; D possibly corresponds to TRBD1 (5 bases). The CDR3 is 13 residues long. CDR1 SNHLY and CDR2 FYNNEI come from the germline V gene. Trimming cost V 7 bases and J 6 bases, with 12 bases left between them. The CDR3 reads CASIRVGDEKLFF. In DNA form, the CDR3 reads TGTGCCAGCATACGGGTAGGGGATGAAAAACTGTTTTTT.

The chain is built from TRBV5-4 and TRBJ2-1; D unresolved. V was pared by 4 bases and J by 5 bases, with 4 bases between. The CDR3 is 11 residues long. The germline gives CDR1 SGHNT, CDR2 YYREEE (reference sequence). The CDR3 region is CASSQHNEQFF. The CDR3, as DNA: TGTGCCAGCAGCCAACACAATGAGCAGTTCTTC.

This chain links TRBV7-3 with TRBJ2-2; TRBD1 matches 8 bases. V lost 5 bases and J lost 5; bases outside the gene matches: 4. The CDR3 has 14 amino acids. Germline CDR1 is SGHTA and CDR2 is FQGTGA. CDR3 amino acids: CASSRTGRTGELFF. As DNA, the CDR3 is TGTGCCAGCAGCCGGACAGGGCGGACCGGGGAGCTGTTTTTT.

The chain combines TRBV10-3 with TRBJ1-2; no clear D. CDR3 length: 13 amino acids. Germline assignment: CDR1 ENHRY and CDR2 SYGVKD. Trimming stripped 4 bases from V and 7 bases from J, with 13 bases between. The CDR3 coding sequence is TGTGCCATCAGTGGCTTGGGGATTGGTGGCTACACCTTC. It is translated as CAISGLGIGGYTF.